Shown below are 8 T cell receptor beta chains from a single sample sequenced in a study of cytomegalovirus exposure and HLA in healthy donors. The PCR had 60 Vbeta and 13 Jbeta primers. Profiling relied on immunoSEQ multiplex PCR, and the TCRdb table lists in-frame clones only, not all of them. In total, the table holds 150,000 to 200,000 clones. Sequenced input: PBMCs. These receptors originate from a young woman in good health and CMV-seropositive.

The rearrangement uses TRBV6-8 and TRBJ2-5; TRBD1 agrees at 7 bases. The tail of the sequence fits TRBJ2-7 better, so the J call may be wrong. This CDR3 has 14 amino acids. Looked up from germline, CDR1 is MNHGY and CDR2 is SAAAGT. The CDR3 loop reads CASSYRDRAYEQYF. DNA for the CDR3: TGTGCCAGCAGTTATCGCGACAGGGCCTACGAGCAGTACTTC.

V is TRBV7-9 and J is TRBJ1-5, with a tentative D call TRBD1 (5 bases). V was clipped by 5 bases and J by 5 bases, with 10 bases between them. Germline lookup yields CDR1 SEHNR and CDR2 FQNEAQ (reference sequence). The CDR3 loop spans 13 amino acids. The CDR3 here is CASSSGGDQPQHF. The CDR3 DNA is TGTGCCAGCAGCAGCGGGGGGGATCAGCCCCAGCATTTT.

V and J are TRBV6-6 and TRBJ2-7; the match to TRBD1 covers 7 bases. V shed 5 bases, J shed 3 bases, and the junction held 7 bases outside the gene matches. CDR3 length equals 14 residues. CDR1 and CDR2 from the germline V gene are MNHNY and SVGAGI (reference sequence). The CDR3 DNA follows: TGTGCCAGCAGTAGTAGGGACAGCTACTACGAGCAGTACTTC. It yields the protein CASSSRDSYYEQYF.

A note on this clone: Distinct nucleotide sequences in the sample also encode this CDR3. The rearrangement uses TRBV13 and TRBJ2-7; 10 bases are a match to TRBD1. The CDR3 covers 16 residues. Germline values: CDR1 PRHDT, CDR2 FYEKMQ (reference sequence). With 6 bases clipped from V and 3 bases from J, the junction kept 11 bases outside the gene matches. CDR3 in DNA: TGTGCCAGCAGTCCCCGGGACAGGGGAGGAAGCTACGAGCAGTACTTC. This codes for CASSPRDRGGSYEQYF.

The chain uses TRBV7-2 and TRBJ1-5, with 7 bases aligning to TRBD1. After removal of 5 bases from V and 5 bases from J, the junction contained 6 bases not matched to a gene. The germline V gene has CDR1 SGHTA and CDR2 FQGNSA. The CDR3 has 14 residues. CDR3 protein: CASSPKGAHQPQHF. In nucleotides, the CDR3 is TGTGCCAGCAGCCCAAAGGGGGCGCATCAGCCCCAGCATTTT.

The rearrangement links TRBV30 to TRBJ2-3; D is perhaps TRBD1 (5 bases). Trimming stripped 0 bases from V and 2 bases from J, with 12 bases between. The CDR3 covers 15 residues. The germline V gene encodes CDR1 GTSNPN and CDR2 SVGIG (reference sequence). The chain's CDR3 is CAWSVSGNPTDTQYF. DNA for the CDR3: TGTGCCTGGAGTGTATCAGGGAATCCCACAGATACGCAGTATTTT.

This chain joins TRBV4-2 and TRBJ1-1; D is unresolved. V was pared by 4 bases and J by 1 base, with 10 bases between. Germline V CDR1 and CDR2: LGHNA, YNFKEQ. CDR3 size: 14 residues. The CDR3 spells CASSRPQENTEAFF. Written as DNA, the CDR3 is TGTGCCAGCAGCCGTCCCCAGGAGAACACTGAAGCTTTCTTT.

The chain combines TRBV5-1 with TRBJ1-1; no firm D call. CDR3 length: 14 amino acids. CDR1 and CDR2 (germline): SGHRS, YFSETQ. Trimming took 2 bases from V and 3 from J, leaving 11 bases between them. CDR3: CASSLSNADTEAFF. As DNA, the CDR3 is TGCGCCAGCAGCTTATCGAACGCGGACACTGAAGCTTTCTTT. The complete variable domain, with remaining parts taken from reference TRBV5-1 and TRBJ1-1, reads KAGVTQTPRYLIKTRGQQVTLSCSPISGHRSVSWYQQTPGQGLQFLFEYFSETQRNKGNFPGRFSGRQFSNSRSEMNVSTLELGDSALYLCASSLSNADTEAFFGQGTRLTVV.